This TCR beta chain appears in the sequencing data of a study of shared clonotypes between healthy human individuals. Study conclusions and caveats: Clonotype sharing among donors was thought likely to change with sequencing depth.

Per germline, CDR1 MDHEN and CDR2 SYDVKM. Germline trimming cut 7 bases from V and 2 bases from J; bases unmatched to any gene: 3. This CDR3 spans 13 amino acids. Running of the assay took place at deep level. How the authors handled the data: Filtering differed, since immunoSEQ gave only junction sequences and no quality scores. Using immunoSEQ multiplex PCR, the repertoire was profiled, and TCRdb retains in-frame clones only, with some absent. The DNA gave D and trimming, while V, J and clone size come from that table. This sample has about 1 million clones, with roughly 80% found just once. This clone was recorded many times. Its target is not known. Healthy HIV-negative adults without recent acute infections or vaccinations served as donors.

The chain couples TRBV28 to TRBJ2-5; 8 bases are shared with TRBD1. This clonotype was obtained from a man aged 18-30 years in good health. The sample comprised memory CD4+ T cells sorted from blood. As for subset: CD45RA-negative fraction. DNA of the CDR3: TGTGCCAGCAATCGGGACAGGCAAGAGACCCAGTACTTC. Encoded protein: CASNRDRQETQYF.